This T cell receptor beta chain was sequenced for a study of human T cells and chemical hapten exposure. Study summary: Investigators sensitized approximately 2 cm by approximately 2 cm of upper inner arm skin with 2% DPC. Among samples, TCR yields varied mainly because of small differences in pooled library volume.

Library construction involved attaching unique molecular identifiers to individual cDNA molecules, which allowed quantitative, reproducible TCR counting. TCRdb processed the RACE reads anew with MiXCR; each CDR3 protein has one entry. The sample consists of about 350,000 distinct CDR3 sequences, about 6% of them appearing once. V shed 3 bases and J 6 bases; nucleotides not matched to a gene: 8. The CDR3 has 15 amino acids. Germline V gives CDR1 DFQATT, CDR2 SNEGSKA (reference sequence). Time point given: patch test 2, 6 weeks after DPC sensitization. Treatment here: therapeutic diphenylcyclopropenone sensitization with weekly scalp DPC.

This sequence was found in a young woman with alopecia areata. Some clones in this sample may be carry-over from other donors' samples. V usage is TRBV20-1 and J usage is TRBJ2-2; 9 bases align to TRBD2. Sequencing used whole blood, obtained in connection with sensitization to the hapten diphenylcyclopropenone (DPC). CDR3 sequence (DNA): TGCAGTGCTAGTGTAGCGGGGGATTTCGCCGGGGAGCTGTTTTTT. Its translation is CSASVAGDFAGELFF.